This entry lists 9 T cell receptor beta chains sequenced from one sample in a study of graft-versus-host responses after intestinal transplantation. TCRdb keeps only in-frame clones here, not all; method: immunoSEQ multiplex PCR. The sample consists of 95,000 to 150,000 clones, 90% to 95% of them appearing once. The antigens for these receptors are not known. Specimen: unstimulated CD8+ T cells sorted from spleen or lymph node cells, collected before intestinal transplant. The receptors were sampled from a human donor who received an intestinal transplant.

The chain employs TRBV5-1 and TRBJ2-6, with a weak D call TRBD1 (6 bases). The CDR3 loop spans 12 amino acids. Germline V CDR1 and CDR2: SGHRS, YFSETQ. Between the trimmed V and J ends, which lost 5 bases and 9 bases, there was a span of 9 bases. The CDR3 sequence: CASRSDSNVLTF. CDR3 sequence (DNA): TGCGCCAGCAGATCGGACAGCAACGTCCTGACTTTC.

The CDR3 is CASSLEGSPYEQYF. The CDR3 coding sequence is TGTGCCAGCAGCTTGGAGGGATCCCCCTACGAGCAGTACTTC. V usage is TRBV5-5 and J usage is TRBJ2-7; D not resolved. This CDR3 has 14 residues. Trimming removed 0 bases at V and 2 bases at J, with 9 bases between. Germline V gives CDR1 SGHKS, CDR2 YYEKEE (reference sequence).

The chain joins TRBV6-1 to TRBJ2-1; D is possibly TRBD1 (6 bases). CDR3 size: 15 residues. Germline CDR1 reads MNHNS; CDR2 reads SASEGT. V was pared by 5 bases and J by 7 bases, with 18 bases between. The CDR3 DNA is TGTGCCAGCAGTTTTCGATCCGGGACAAGGAATGAGCAGTTCTTC. Amino acids: CASSFRSGTRNEQFF.

This clone was observed a single time. V gene TRBV4-3 combines with J gene TRBJ2-7; D is possibly TRBD2 (6 bases). The germline V and J ends were trimmed by 1 base and 2 bases, with 9 bases remaining between them. Germline loops: CDR1 LGHNA, CDR2 YSLEER. This CDR3 comprises 14 residues. The CDR3 reads CASSQAGRAYEQYF. As DNA, the CDR3 is TGCGCCAGCAGCCAAGCCGGGAGAGCCTACGAGCAGTACTTC.

The chain uses TRBV4-1 and TRBJ2-7, with 9 bases lining up with TRBD1. Losses at the gene ends were 3 bases for V and 3 bases for J; bases not matched to a gene: 6. The germline gives CDR1 MGHRA, CDR2 YSYEKL. CDR3 length: 15 residues. The DNA for the CDR3 is TGCGCCAGCAGCCACCCGACAGGGGGAGTCTACGAGCAGTACTTC. Translated: CASSHPTGGVYEQYF.

The chain combines TRBV28 with TRBJ2-1; maybe TRBD2 (5 bases). V shed 6 bases and J shed 10 bases, with 16 bases lying between them. This CDR3 has 13 residues. Per germline, CDR1 MDHEN and CDR2 SYDVKM. The CDR3: CASSPFLGGEQFF. CDR3 DNA: TGTGCCAGCAGCCCGTTTTTGGGCGGGGAGCAGTTCTTC.

The genes are TRBV10-3 and TRBJ2-5; D unresolved. This CDR3 spans 11 amino acids. Germline CDR1 reads ENHRY; CDR2 reads SYGVKD. Trimming took 7 bases from V and 4 from J, leaving 7 bases between them. CDR3 sequence: CAINGPETQYF. The CDR3 nucleotides are TGTGCCATCAATGGGCCAGAGACCCAGTACTTC.

This clone was detected a few times. The chain couples TRBV2 to TRBJ1-2; 7 bases are shared with TRBD1. In germline, CDR1 is SNHLY, CDR2 FYNNEI. V lost 5 bases, J lost 0 bases, and 6 bases stayed unmatched. The CDR3 contains 15 residues. For the CDR3, the DNA is TGTGCCAGCAGTTATCAGGGACAGCCTAACTATGGCTACACCTTC. The encoded protein is CASSYQGQPNYGYTF.

The chain has TRBV19 and TRBJ2-4; D is unresolved. V was clipped by 0 bases and J by 0 bases, with 9 bases between them. The CDR3 is made up of 16 amino acids. From germline, CDR1 is LNHDA and CDR2 SQIVND (reference sequence). DNA of the CDR3: TGTGCCAGTAGTATAGACTACGAAAGAGCCAAAAACATTCAGTACTTC. This encodes CASSIDYERAKNIQYF.